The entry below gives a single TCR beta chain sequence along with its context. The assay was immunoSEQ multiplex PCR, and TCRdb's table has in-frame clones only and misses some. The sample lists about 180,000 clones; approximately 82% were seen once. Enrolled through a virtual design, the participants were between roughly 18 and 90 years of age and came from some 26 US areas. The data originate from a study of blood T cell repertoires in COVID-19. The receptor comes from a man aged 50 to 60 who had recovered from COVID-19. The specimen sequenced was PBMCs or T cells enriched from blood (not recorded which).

Here the CDR3 reads CASRRTESHGTQYF. CDR3 in DNA: TGTGCCAGCAGGAGGACAGAGTCACATGGTACGCAGTATTTT. The chain couples TRBV25-1 to TRBJ2-3; D perhaps matches TRBD1 (6 bases). Trimming stripped 6 bases from V and 8 bases from J, with 18 bases between. CDR3 size: 14 residues. Germline CDR1 reads MGHDK; CDR2 reads SYGVNS. The full variable domain, rest sourced from reference TRBV25-1 and TRBJ2-3, is EADIYQTPRYLVIGTGKKITLECSQTMGHDKMYWYQQDPGMELHLIHYSYGVNSTEKGDLSSESTVSRIRTEHFPLTLESARPSHTSQYLCASRRTESHGTQYFGPGTRLTVL.